Listed here are 10 T cell receptor beta chains from one sample, sequenced in a study of T cell responses to AZD1222 COVID-19 vaccine. Some clones are missing from TCRdb's copy, which holds only in-frame ones; the method was immunoSEQ multiplex PCR. The sample lists roughly 180,000 clones, roughly nine tenths occurring once. The specimen comprised peripheral blood, sampled on day 0 of AZD1222 vaccination. These receptors were obtained from an adult in good health.

The rearrangement links TRBV5-1 to TRBJ2-5; 9 bases match TRBD2. The V gene end was trimmed by 1 base and the J gene end by 7 bases; junction bases not matched to a gene: 11. Germline loops: CDR1 SGHRS, CDR2 YFSETQ. There are 16 residues in the CDR3. Here the CDR3 DNA reads TGCGCCAGCAGCTTGAGGTCTAGCGGGGCCACGGGGACCCAGTACTTC. This sequence encodes CASSLRSSGATGTQYF.

The J gene is TRBJ1-1, the V gene TRBV5-4; 7 bases map to TRBD1. Germline loops: CDR1 SGHNT, CDR2 YYREEE (reference sequence). Trimming cost V 4 bases and J 8 bases; bases outside gene matches: 5. The length of the CDR3 is 12 residues. The CDR3 region is CASSPPGQEAFF. DNA of the CDR3: TGTGCCAGCAGCCCGCCGGGACAGGAAGCTTTCTTT.

This rearrangement joins TRBV4-3 to TRBJ1-1; D is uncertain. This CDR3 spans 15 amino acids. In germline, CDR1 is LGHNA, CDR2 YSLEER. The V and J ends lost 0 bases and 1 base respectively, with 9 bases between them. This CDR3 reads CASSQELQQNTEAFF. DNA of the CDR3: TGCGCCAGCAGCCAAGAATTACAGCAGAACACTGAAGCTTTCTTT.

The gene calls are TRBV7-9 and TRBJ2-1; 10 positions match TRBD1. The CDR3 runs 15 residues. Germline trimming cut 8 bases from V and 1 base from J; bases unmatched to any gene: 5. Germline V gene lookup returns CDR1 SEHNR and CDR2 FQNEAQ (reference sequence). The CDR3: CASERGQGSYNEQFF. The CDR3 DNA follows: TGTGCCAGCGAAAGGGGACAGGGGTCCTACAATGAGCAGTTCTTC.

V usage is TRBV4-3 and J usage is TRBJ1-1; D unclear. CDR1 LGHNA and CDR2 YSLEER come from the germline V gene. The CDR3 contains 15 residues. With 1 base removed from V and 1 base from J, the gap between germline ends came to 10 bases. The CDR3 reads CASSQGWVSNTEAFF. The CDR3 nucleotides are TGCGCCAGCAGCCAAGGGTGGGTGTCGAACACTGAAGCTTTCTTT.

The rearrangement links TRBV19 to TRBJ2-5, with 7 bases fitting TRBD2. The CDR3 runs 13 residues. The V gene end was trimmed by 4 bases and the J gene end by 3 bases; junction bases not matched to a gene: 2. The V gene's germline CDR1 is LNHDA and CDR2 SQIVND (reference sequence). The CDR3: CASSREGKETQYF. CDR3 nucleotides: TGTGCCAGTAGTAGGGAGGGGAAAGAGACCCAGTACTTC.

V gene TRBV15 combines with J gene TRBJ1-2, with 11 bases aligning to TRBD1. V shed 1 base, J shed 7 bases, and the junction held 20 bases outside the gene matches. CDR3 length: 20 amino acids. CDR1 is LNHNV and CDR2 is YYDKDF in the germline V gene (reference sequence). CDR3 sequence (DNA): TGTGCCACCAGCAGAGTGACGGGGAGGACAGGGGGCGGTGGGTCCCTTGGCTACACCTTC. Translating it yields CATSRVTGRTGGGGSLGYTF.

The chain is built from TRBV6-5 and TRBJ2-6, with D uncertain. The CDR3 has 15 amino acids. V shed 7 bases and J shed 2 bases, with 12 bases lying between them. Germline values: CDR1 MNHEY, CDR2 SVGAGI. CDR3 in DNA: TGTGCCAGCACCAAAGCACAAACTGGGGCCAACGTCCTGACTTTC. Translating gives CASTKAQTGANVLTF.

The V gene is TRBV11-2, the J gene TRBJ2-2, with D uncertain. CDR1 is SGHAT and CDR2 is FQNNGV in the germline V gene. The CDR3 is made up of 13 amino acids. V was pared by 4 bases and J by 9 bases, with 12 bases between. The CDR3: CASSYVATRELFF. The CDR3 nucleotides read TGTGCCAGCAGCTATGTCGCGACTCGGGAGCTGTTTTTT.

The chain has TRBV6-2 or TRBV6-3 and TRBJ1-2; D is unclear. CDR1 and CDR2 (germline): MNHEY, SVGEGT. This CDR3 spans 15 amino acids. V was shortened by 0 bases and J by 5 bases, with 13 bases between the two germline ends. The CDR3 here is CASSYSGQLLYGYTF. CDR3 nucleotides: TGTGCCAGCAGTTACTCGGGTCAGCTTCTTTATGGCTACACCTTC.